The rows below give T cell receptor beta chains drawn from one sample of a study of T-cell memory formation after mild COVID-19. One entry per CDR3 protein, called by TCRdb with MiXCR from the 5' RACE reads. The table includes about 470,000 distinct CDR3 sequences, 15% to 20% detected once. Sequenced material: PBMCs or a T cell subset sorted from them (not recorded which). The source of these receptors is an adult woman who had mild COVID-19 (a few samples of this study predate the infection). Cell type and time point are not known. The CDR3 runs from the conserved cysteine through the conserved F or W. Each record gives: V gene, clone size, J gene, D gene, CDR3 protein, CDR3 DNA. A D gene is named only where the DNA matches it firmly. Rows give clone size only sometimes, using once, few, many, or a class for an expanded clone.

V gene: TRBV5-1
clone size: -
J gene: TRBJ2-3
D gene: -
CDR3 protein: CASSLEGSGDTQYF
CDR3 DNA: TGCGCCAGCAGCTTGGAGGGCTCTGGGGATACGCAGTATTTT

V gene: TRBV12-3/TRBV12-4
clone size: few
J gene: TRBJ1-2
D gene: TRBD1
CDR3 protein: CASSFYRGSGYTF
CDR3 DNA: TGTGCCAGCAGTTTCTACAGGGGGAGCGGCTACACCTTC

V gene: TRBV3-1
clone size: -
J gene: TRBJ2-3
D gene: TRBD2
CDR3 protein: CASSPLGKGGPSFDTDTQYF
CDR3 DNA: TGTGCCAGCAGCCCCCTGGGGAAGGGAGGGCCAAGTTTTGACACAGATACGCAGTATTTT

V gene: TRBV5-1
clone size: -
J gene: TRBJ2-1
D gene: TRBD2
CDR3 protein: CASSFRLAEAPSYNEQFF
CDR3 DNA: TGCGCCAGCAGCTTCCGGCTAGCGGAGGCTCCATCCTACAATGAGCAGTTCTTC

V gene: TRBV7-6
clone size: -
J gene: TRBJ2-3
D gene: -
CDR3 protein: CASSPYSGNTQYF
CDR3 DNA: TGTGCCAGCAGCCCCTATTCGGGGAATACGCAGTATTTT

V gene: TRBV27
clone size: few
J gene: TRBJ1-1
D gene: -
CDR3 protein: CASSLSVPTQNTEAFF
CDR3 DNA: TGTGCCAGCAGTTTATCGGTTCCGACGCAGAACACTGAAGCTTTCTTT

V gene: TRBV18
clone size: -
J gene: TRBJ2-5
D gene: TRBD2
CDR3 protein: CASSPRMSGLATQETQYF
CDR3 DNA: TGTGCCAGCTCACCAAGAATGTCAGGACTAGCGACTCAAGAGACCCAGTACTTC

V gene: TRBV7-9
clone size: few
J gene: TRBJ2-7
D gene: -
CDR3 protein: CASSPGGQGHYEQYF
CDR3 DNA: TGTGCCAGCAGCCCCGGGGGGCAGGGGCACTACGAGCAGTACTTC

V gene: TRBV29-1
clone size: -
J gene: TRBJ1-2
D gene: -
CDR3 protein: CSVGGGHGYTF
CDR3 DNA: TGCAGCGTTGGTGGGGGACATGGCTACACCTTC

V gene: TRBV6-5
clone size: -
J gene: TRBJ2-3
D gene: -
CDR3 protein: CASRTGRTDTQYF
CDR3 DNA: TGTGCCAGCAGAACGGGGCGTACAGATACGCAGTATTTT

V gene: TRBV10-3
clone size: -
J gene: TRBJ1-1
D gene: TRBD1
CDR3 protein: CAISDLDRSNTEAFF
CDR3 DNA: TGTGCCATCAGTGATCTGGACAGGTCGAACACTGAAGCTTTCTTT

V gene: TRBV7-9
clone size: few
J gene: TRBJ2-7
D gene: TRBD2
CDR3 protein: CASSPREDYEQYF
CDR3 DNA: TGTGCCAGCAGCCCGCGGGAGGACTACGAGCAGTACTTC

V gene: TRBV11-3
clone size: few
J gene: TRBJ2-4
D gene: -
CDR3 protein: CASSLTGGGENIQYF
CDR3 DNA: TGTGCCAGCAGCTTAACGGGTGGAGGGGAAAACATTCAGTACTTC

V gene: TRBV4-1
clone size: -
J gene: TRBJ1-2
D gene: TRBD1
CDR3 protein: CASSQDWTGGESGYTF
CDR3 DNA: TGCGCCAGCAGCCAAGATTGGACAGGGGGTGAGTCTGGCTACACCTTC

V gene: TRBV24-1
clone size: -
J gene: TRBJ1-4
D gene: TRBD1
CDR3 protein: CATSDGTGFATNEKLFF
CDR3 DNA: TGTGCCACCAGTGACGGGACAGGGTTTGCAACTAATGAAAAACTGTTTTTT

V gene: TRBV7-9
clone size: -
J gene: TRBJ2-5
D gene: -
CDR3 protein: CASSSTRDQETQYF
CDR3 DNA: TGTGCCAGCAGCTCGACCAGGGACCAAGAGACCCAGTACTTC

V gene: TRBV7-9
clone size: few
J gene: TRBJ1-2
D gene: -
CDR3 protein: CASSLGTFCTF
CDR3 DNA: TGTGCCAGCAGCTTAGGTACCTTCTGCACCTTC

V gene: TRBV7-7
clone size: few
J gene: TRBJ2-2
D gene: -
CDR3 protein: CASSEGPFTGELFF
CDR3 DNA: TGTGCCAGCAGCGAGGGGCCGTTTACCGGGGAGCTGTTTTTT

V gene: TRBV6-1
clone size: -
J gene: TRBJ2-7
D gene: -
CDR3 protein: CASRGPGEYF
CDR3 DNA: TGTGCCAGCAGGGGACCGGGAGAGTACTTC

V gene: TRBV6-2/TRBV6-3
clone size: few
J gene: TRBJ2-7
D gene: -
CDR3 protein: CASSYGVIQAGEQYF
CDR3 DNA: TGTGCCAGCAGTTACGGGGTGATACAAGCTGGCGAGCAGTACTTC